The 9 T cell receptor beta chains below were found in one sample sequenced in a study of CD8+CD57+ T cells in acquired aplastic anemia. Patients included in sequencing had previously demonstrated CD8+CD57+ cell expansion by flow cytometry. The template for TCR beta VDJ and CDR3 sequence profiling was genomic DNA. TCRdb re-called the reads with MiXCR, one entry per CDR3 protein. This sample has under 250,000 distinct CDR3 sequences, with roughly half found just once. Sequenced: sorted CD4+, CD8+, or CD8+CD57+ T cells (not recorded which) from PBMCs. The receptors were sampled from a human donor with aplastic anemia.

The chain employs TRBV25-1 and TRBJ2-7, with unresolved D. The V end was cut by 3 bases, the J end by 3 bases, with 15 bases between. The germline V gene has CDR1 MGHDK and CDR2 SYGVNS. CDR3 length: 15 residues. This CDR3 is CASSEGNKGIYEQYF. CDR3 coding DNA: TGTGCCAGCAGTGAGGGGAACAAGGGAATCTACGAGCAGTACTTC.

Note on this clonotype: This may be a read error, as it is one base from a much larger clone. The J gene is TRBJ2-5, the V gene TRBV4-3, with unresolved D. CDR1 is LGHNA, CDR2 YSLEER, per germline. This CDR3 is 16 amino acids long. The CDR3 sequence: CASSQTVFVIQESQYF. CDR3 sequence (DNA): TGCGCCAGCAGCCAAACAGTTTTCGTGATACAAGAGTCCCAGTACTTC.

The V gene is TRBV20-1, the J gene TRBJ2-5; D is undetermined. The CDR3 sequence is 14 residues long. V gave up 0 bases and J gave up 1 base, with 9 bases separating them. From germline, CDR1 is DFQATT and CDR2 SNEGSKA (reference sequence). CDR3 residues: CSARDTVVQETQYF. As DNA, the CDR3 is TGCAGTGCTAGAGACACGGTGGTCCAAGAGACCCAGTACTTC.

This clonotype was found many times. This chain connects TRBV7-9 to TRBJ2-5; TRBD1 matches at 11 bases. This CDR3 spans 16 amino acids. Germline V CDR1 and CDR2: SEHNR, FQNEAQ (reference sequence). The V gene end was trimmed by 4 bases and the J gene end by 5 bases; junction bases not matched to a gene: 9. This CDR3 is CASSSIGTGGLETQYF. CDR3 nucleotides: TGTGCCAGCAGCTCAATAGGGACAGGGGGGTTGGAGACCCAGTACTTC.

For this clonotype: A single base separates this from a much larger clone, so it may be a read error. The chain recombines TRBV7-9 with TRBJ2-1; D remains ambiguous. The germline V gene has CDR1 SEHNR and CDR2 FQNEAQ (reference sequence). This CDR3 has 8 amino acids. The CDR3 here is CTSSPQFF. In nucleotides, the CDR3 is TGTACCAGCAGTCCCCAGTTCTTC.

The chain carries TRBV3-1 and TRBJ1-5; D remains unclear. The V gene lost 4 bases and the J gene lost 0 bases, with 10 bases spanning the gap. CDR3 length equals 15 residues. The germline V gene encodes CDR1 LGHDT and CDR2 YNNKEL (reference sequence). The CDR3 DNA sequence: TGTGCCAGCAGCCTAGGCAGGTATAGCAATCAGCCCCAGCATTTT. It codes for CASSLGRYSNQPQHF. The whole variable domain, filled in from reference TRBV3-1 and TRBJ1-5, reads DTAVSQTPKYLVTQMGNDKSIKCEQNLGHDTMYWYKQDSKKFLKIMFSYNNKELIINETVPNRFSPKSPDKAHLNLHINSLELGDSAVYFCASSLGRYSNQPQHFGDGTRLSIL.

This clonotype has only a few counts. CDR3 coding DNA: TGTGCCAGCAACTTGGGATTCCAAGAGACCCAGTACTTC. This sequence encodes CASNLGFQETQYF. This chain connects TRBV7-2 to TRBJ2-5; no clear D gene. Trimming removed 7 bases at V and 1 base at J, with 10 bases between. CDR1 and CDR2 from the germline V gene are SGHTA and FQGNSA. The CDR3 loop spans 13 amino acids.

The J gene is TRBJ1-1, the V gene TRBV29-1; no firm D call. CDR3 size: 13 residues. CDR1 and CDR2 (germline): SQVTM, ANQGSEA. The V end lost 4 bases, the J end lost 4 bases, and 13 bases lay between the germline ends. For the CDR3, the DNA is TGCAGCGTTGTTTTAGGGTTGGGCACTGAAGCTTTCTTT. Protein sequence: CSVVLGLGTEAFF. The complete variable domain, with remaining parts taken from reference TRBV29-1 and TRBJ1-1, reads SAVISQKPSRDICQRGTSLTIQCQVDSQVTMMFWYRQQPGQSLTLIATANQGSEATYESGFVIDKFPISRPNLTFSTLTVSNMSPEDSSIYLCSVVLGLGTEAFFGQGTRLTVV.

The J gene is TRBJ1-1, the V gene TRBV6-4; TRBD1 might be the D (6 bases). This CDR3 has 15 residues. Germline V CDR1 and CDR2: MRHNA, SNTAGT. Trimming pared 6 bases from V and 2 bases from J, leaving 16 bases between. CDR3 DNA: TGTGCCAGCAGCCTCACTAGCGGGACAAACACTGAAGCTTTCTTT. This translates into CASSLTSGTNTEAFF.